What follows are 13 T cell receptor beta chains derived from one specimen sequenced in a study of T cells after yellow fever vaccination. TCRdb re-called the 5' RACE reads with MiXCR, one entry per CDR3 protein. Of hundreds of thousands of distinct CDR3 sequences listed, under 20% are singletons. The sample consisted of PBMCs, taken before the yellow fever booster vaccination. The source is a man younger than 30 who received the YFV17D yellow fever vaccine.

The chain links TRBV24-1 to TRBJ2-1; D unresolved. Germline lookup yields CDR1 KGHDR and CDR2 SFDVKD. This CDR3 has 17 residues. With 4 bases removed from V and 4 bases from J, the gap between germline ends came to 19 bases. The DNA of the CDR3 is TGTGCCACCAGTGACGGAATGTGGGGTGGGGATTACAATGAGCAGTTCTTC. Its protein is CATSDGMWGGDYNEQFF.

CDR3 sequence reads: CASSVGRGYEQYF. The CDR3 bases are TGTGCCAGCAGCGTCGGAAGGGGGTACGAGCAGTACTTC. V gene TRBV11-2 combines with J gene TRBJ2-7; maybe TRBD1 (6 bases). V was pared by 5 bases and J by 4 bases, with 12 bases between. The germline V gene has CDR1 SGHAT and CDR2 FQNNGV. This CDR3 region has 13 residues.

Ten or more counts support this clonotype. V and J are TRBV6-6 and TRBJ1-1, with D hard to call. This CDR3 contains 13 residues. V was pared by 6 bases and J by 2 bases, with 10 bases between. Germline-derived CDR1 and CDR2 are MNHNY and SVGAGI (reference sequence). CDR3 coding DNA: TGTGCCAGCAGCTATGCGACTAACACTGAAGCTTTCTTT. It translates to CASSYATNTEAFF.

The count of this clonotype is one. This rearrangement joins TRBV7-6 to TRBJ2-3; D perhaps matches TRBD2 (5 bases). The ends were cut back, 5 bases at V and 2 bases at J, with 11 bases in the middle. Germline V CDR1 and CDR2: SGHVS, FNYEAQ. The CDR3 contains 14 residues. The CDR3 sequence: CASSTKGVTDTQYF. As DNA, the CDR3 is TGTGCCAGCAGCACGAAGGGAGTCACAGATACGCAGTATTTT.

A few counts support this clonotype. The chain uses TRBV5-1 and TRBJ2-7; weak D call: TRBD2 (5 bases). The CDR3 covers 15 residues. Between the trimmed V and J ends, which lost 4 bases and 2 bases, there was a span of 16 bases. Looked up from germline, CDR1 is SGHRS and CDR2 is YFSETQ. CDR3 nucleotides: TGCGCCAGCAGCAGCGACGGAGGATCCCCCTACGAGCAGTACGTC. Translation gives CASSSDGGSPYEQYV.

This clonotype was observed many times. The J gene is TRBJ2-1, the V gene TRBV7-3; 8 nucleotides line up with TRBD2. CDR1 and CDR2 (germline): SGHTA, FQGTGA. J was trimmed by 0 bases and V by 1 base; bases with no gene match: 2. The CDR3 loop spans 16 amino acids. The CDR3 sequence is CASSLMAGGSYNEQFF. The CDR3 DNA follows: TGTGCCAGCAGCTTAATGGCGGGGGGCTCCTACAATGAGCAGTTCTTC.

This clonotype was observed a few times. J is TRBJ2-5 and V is TRBV4-3; weak D call: TRBD2 (6 bases). This CDR3 region has 14 residues. V was shortened by 2 bases and J by 5 bases, with 12 bases between the two germline ends. Germline CDR1 reads LGHNA; CDR2 reads YSLEER. Written as DNA, the CDR3 is TGCGCCAGCAGCCAAATGGCTGCGGGGGAGACCCAGTACTTC. This encodes CASSQMAAGETQYF.

This clonotype was seen a few times. The chain couples TRBV25-1 to TRBJ2-7; 7 bases map to TRBD1. The CDR3 loop spans 12 amino acids. Germline-derived CDR1 and CDR2 are MGHDK and SYGVNS. J was trimmed by 2 bases and V by 7 bases; bases with no gene match: 2. The DNA for the CDR3 is TGTGCCAGCACGACAGGGACCTACGAGCAGTACTTC. Translated: CASTTGTYEQYF.

The chain employs TRBV7-8 and TRBJ2-5; 7 bases are a match to TRBD1. The CDR3 is 13 amino acids. J gave up 5 bases and V 5 bases, and 5 bases lay outside the gene matches. Germline assignment: CDR1 SGHVS and CDR2 FQNEAQ. The CDR3 DNA sequence: TGTGCCAGCAGCATGGGACAGATCGAGACCCAGTACTTC. Its translation: CASSMGQIETQYF.

This clonotype was detected only a few times. V usage is TRBV7-2 and J usage is TRBJ1-2; weak D call: TRBD1 (5 bases). Germline values: CDR1 SGHTA, CDR2 FQGNSA. V lost 3 bases to trimming and J lost 4 bases, with 12 bases between them. This CDR3 region has 14 residues. The DNA for the CDR3 is TGTGCCAGCAGCTTTCCCGGGGGACTCTATGGCTACACCTTC. This gives the protein CASSFPGGLYGYTF.

This clonotype was counted between two and nine times. The V call is TRBV20-1, the J call TRBJ2-2, with 14 positions matching TRBD2. This CDR3 has 18 amino acids. The junction had 7 bases not matched to a gene; V was cut back by 0 bases and J by 4 bases. In germline, CDR1 is DFQATT, CDR2 SNEGSKA (reference sequence). The CDR3 DNA is TGCAGTGCTAGAGACCCGACCGGACTAGCGGGAGGCACCGGGGAGCTGTTTTTT. Its protein product is CSARDPTGLAGGTGELFF.

The V gene is TRBV7-9, the J gene TRBJ2-1; 9 bases agree with TRBD2. The V segment lost 5 bases and the J segment 5 bases; nucleotides outside the gene matches: 4. The CDR3 consists of 14 residues. Germline CDR1 and CDR2: SEHNR and FQNEAQ (reference sequence). The CDR3 nucleotides read TGTGCCAGCAGCCAGCGGGGGGTCCACAATGAGCAGTTCTTC. Translated: CASSQRGVHNEQFF.

This clonotype was counted a few times. The rearrangement links TRBV6-5 to TRBJ2-7, with D unclear. The CDR3 covers 16 residues. Germline CDR1 MNHEY, CDR2 SVGAGI. V lost 6 bases to trimming and J lost 3 bases, with 21 bases between them. This chain's CDR3 is CASSPDPLDTIYEQYV. Written as DNA, the CDR3 is TGTGCCAGCAGCCCCGACCCCTTAGACACCATCTACGAGCAGTACGTC.